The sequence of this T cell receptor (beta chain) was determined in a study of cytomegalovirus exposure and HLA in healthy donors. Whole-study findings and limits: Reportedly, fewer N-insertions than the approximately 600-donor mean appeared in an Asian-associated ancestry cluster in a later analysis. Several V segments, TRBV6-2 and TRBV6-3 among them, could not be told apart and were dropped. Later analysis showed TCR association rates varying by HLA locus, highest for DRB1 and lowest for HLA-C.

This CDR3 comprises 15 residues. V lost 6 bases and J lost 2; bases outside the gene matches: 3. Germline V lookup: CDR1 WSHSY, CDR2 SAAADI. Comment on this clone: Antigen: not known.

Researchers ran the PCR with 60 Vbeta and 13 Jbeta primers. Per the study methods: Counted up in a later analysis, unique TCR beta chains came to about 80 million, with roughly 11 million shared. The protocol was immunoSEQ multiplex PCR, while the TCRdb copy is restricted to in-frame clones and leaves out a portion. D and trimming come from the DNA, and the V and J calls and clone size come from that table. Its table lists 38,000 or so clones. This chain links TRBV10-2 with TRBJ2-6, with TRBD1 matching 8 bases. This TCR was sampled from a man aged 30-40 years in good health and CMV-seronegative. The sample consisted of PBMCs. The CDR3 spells CASRQGVPGANVLTF. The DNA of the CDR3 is TGCGCCAGCAGACAGGGGGTCCCTGGGGCCAACGTCCTGACTTTC.